The clone carrying this TCR beta chain was counted many times. The ends were cut back, 6 bases at V and 5 bases at J, with 13 bases in the middle. The CDR3 consists of 14 residues. The data derive from a study of T-cell reconstitution after alpha-beta-depleted transplantation in children. It was with unique molecular identifiers that the TCRbeta library was prepared. In TCRdb, the PCR reads were re-called with MiXCR into one record per CDR3 protein. The sample yields over 550,000 distinct CDR3 sequences, about 11% seen once. The receptor was derived from a human donor who donated a stem cell graft to a child with acute myeloid leukemia. Sample: PBMCs from the stem cell graft donor, taken from the stem cell graft. V usage is TRBV12-3 or TRBV12-4 and J usage is TRBJ2-2; D is uncertain. For the CDR3, the DNA is TGTGCCAGCAGCCCGACCCTCCGGACCGGGGAGCTGTTTTTT. This sequence encodes CASSPTLRTGELFF.